This is a list of T cell receptor beta chains from one sample in a study of T-cell memory formation after mild COVID-19. TCRdb ran MiXCR on the 5' RACE reads and lists one entry per CDR3 protein. Of roughly 300,000 distinct CDR3 sequences listed, roughly 8.2% are singletons. Sequenced input: PBMCs or a T cell subset sorted from them (not recorded which). These receptors were collected from a man between 18 and 35 years old who had mild COVID-19 (a few samples of this study predate the infection). Cell type and time point are not known. The CDR3 runs from the conserved cysteine through the conserved F or W. Fields, in order: clone size, V gene, J gene, D gene, CDR3 protein, CDR3 DNA. D genes are given only for firm matches. Size tells how often a clone was seen (once, few, many) or the class of an expanded clone, and some rows leave it out.

size: -; V: TRBV5-1; J: TRBJ2-3; D: TRBD1; CDR3: CASSLAMGTGADTQYF; DNA: TGCGCCAGCAGCTTGGCCATGGGGACAGGGGCAGATACGCAGTATTTT
size: many; V: TRBV12-5; J: TRBJ2-5; D: -; CDR3: CASAGVETQYF; DNA: TGTGCTAGTGCAGGGGTAGAGACCCAGTACTTC
size: few; V: TRBV27; J: TRBJ1-5; D: -; CDR3: CASSLEGHPNQPQHF; DNA: TGTGCCAGCAGTTTGGAGGGACACCCCAATCAGCCCCAGCATTTT
size: few; V: TRBV4-2; J: TRBJ2-1; D: -; CDR3: CASSREGINNEQFF; DNA: TGTGCCAGCAGCCGCGAAGGGATAAACAATGAGCAGTTCTTC
size: few; V: TRBV5-1; J: TRBJ1-6; D: TRBD1; CDR3: CASKGTGVPTLHF; DNA: TGCGCCAGCAAGGGGACAGGGGTTCCCACCCTCCACTTT
size: -; V: TRBV5-1; J: TRBJ2-5; D: -; CDR3: CASSPRNFASQETQYF; DNA: TGCGCCAGCAGCCCTCGCAATTTCGCCTCTCAAGAGACCCAGTACTTC
size: many; V: TRBV5-1; J: TRBJ1-4; D: -; CDR3: CASSLGRGNVGEKLFF; DNA: TGCGCCAGCAGCTTGGGACGGGGGAATGTAGGTGAAAAACTGTTTTTT
size: few; V: TRBV20-1; J: TRBJ2-2; D: -; CDR3: CSVGASNTGELFF; DNA: TGCAGTGTTGGGGCATCGAACACCGGGGAGCTGTTTTTT
size: few; V: TRBV4-2; J: TRBJ2-7; D: TRBD2; CDR3: CASSHPGGDSSYEQYF; DNA: TGTGCCAGCAGCCACCCGGGGGGGGATTCCTCCTACGAGCAGTACTTC
size: -; V: TRBV10-3; J: TRBJ1-6; D: -; CDR3: CAISGHYNSPLHF; DNA: TGTGCCATCAGTGGACACTATAATTCACCCCTCCACTTT
size: -; V: TRBV5-5; J: TRBJ1-1; D: -; CDR3: CASRFRDPRKGSYTEAFF; DNA: TGTGCCAGCAGATTCCGGGACCCCCGGAAAGGTTCGTACACTGAAGCTTTCTTT
size: few; V: TRBV6-5; J: TRBJ1-1; D: -; CDR3: CASSYRRGVNTEAFF; DNA: TGTGCCAGCAGTTACAGGCGCGGGGTGAACACTGAAGCTTTCTTT
size: -; V: TRBV27; J: TRBJ1-4; D: -; CDR3: CASSRASFGNEKLFF; DNA: TGTGCCAGCAGTCGGGCCTCCTTCGGTAATGAAAAACTGTTTTTT
size: many; V: TRBV3-1; J: TRBJ2-7; D: TRBD1; CDR3: CASSPRPGTGSDEQYF; DNA: TGTGCCAGCAGCCCAAGACCCGGGACAGGGTCGGACGAGCAGTACTTC
size: few; V: TRBV5-1; J: TRBJ2-5; D: TRBD1; CDR3: CASSFTGEETQYF; DNA: TGCGCCAGCAGCTTCACAGGGGAAGAGACCCAGTACTTC
size: few; V: TRBV29-1; J: TRBJ1-2; D: -; CDR3: CSGTEANYGYTF; DNA: TGCAGCGGGACGGAGGCTAACTATGGCTACACCTTC
size: -; V: TRBV7-3; J: TRBJ2-1; D: TRBD2; CDR3: CASSPWTSRRSEQFF; DNA: TGTGCCAGCAGCCCCTGGACTAGCAGGAGATCTGAGCAGTTCTTC
size: few; V: TRBV19; J: TRBJ1-4; D: -; CDR3: CASKREPTNEKLFF; DNA: TGTGCCAGTAAGAGGGAACCAACTAATGAAAAACTGTTTTTT
size: -; V: TRBV7-8; J: TRBJ2-7; D: -; CDR3: CASSLAEGGPTYEQYF; DNA: TGTGCCAGCAGCTTAGCGGAGGGCGGTCCAACCTACGAGCAGTACTTC
size: -; V: TRBV29-1; J: TRBJ1-5; D: -; CDR3: CSVEGVYDRRHQPQHF; DNA: TGCAGCGTTGAAGGGGTTTACGACAGGCGTCATCAGCCCCAGCATTTT
size: few; V: TRBV29-1; J: TRBJ1-1; D: -; CDR3: CSVEEGQHTEAFF; DNA: TGCAGCGTTGAAGAGGGACAACACACTGAAGCTTTCTTT
size: few; V: TRBV12-3/TRBV12-4; J: TRBJ2-3; D: -; CDR3: CASSFLSTDTQYF; DNA: TGTGCCAGCAGTTTTCTCAGCACAGATACGCAGTATTTT
size: -; V: TRBV5-1; J: TRBJ2-1; D: -; CDR3: CASSLGGRASYNEQFF; DNA: TGCGCCAGCAGCTTGGGCGGGCGGGCCTCCTACAATGAGCAGTTCTTC
size: -; V: TRBV9; J: TRBJ2-7; D: -; CDR3: CASSVEGTTIYEQYF; DNA: TGTGCCAGCAGCGTAGAGGGGACAACTATCTACGAGCAGTACTTC
size: few; V: TRBV5-8; J: TRBJ2-1; D: -; CDR3: CASSLFRLRNDEQFF; DNA: TGTGCCAGCAGCTTGTTCAGGTTAAGGAACGATGAGCAGTTCTTC
size: few; V: TRBV6-2/TRBV6-3; J: TRBJ2-2; D: -; CDR3: CASSPEGVGDTGELFF; DNA: TGTGCCAGCAGTCCCGAAGGGGTAGGGGACACCGGGGAGCTGTTTTTT
size: few; V: TRBV4-1; J: TRBJ1-1; D: -; CDR3: CASRQTEGGNTEAFF; DNA: TGCGCCAGCAGACAGACAGAAGGAGGAAACACTGAAGCTTTCTTT
size: -; V: TRBV2; J: TRBJ1-6; D: -; CDR3: CASTPGRPNSPLHF; DNA: TGTGCCAGCACACCGGGACGGCCTAATTCACCCCTCCACTTT
size: few; V: TRBV4-2; J: TRBJ2-3; D: TRBD2; CDR3: CASSWAGTSVDTQYF; DNA: TGTGCCAGCAGCTGGGCCGGGACTAGCGTCGATACGCAGTATTTT
size: -; V: TRBV6-4; J: TRBJ2-1; D: TRBD2; CDR3: CASSDSDSGGGEQFF; DNA: TGTGCCAGCAGTGACTCGGATAGCGGGGGTGGCGAGCAGTTCTTC
size: many; V: TRBV5-1; J: TRBJ1-6; D: TRBD1; CDR3: CASSRTGQDFTPLHF; DNA: TGCGCCAGCAGTCGAACGGGACAGGACTTTACACCCCTCCACTTT
size: few; V: TRBV3-1; J: TRBJ2-1; D: TRBD2; CDR3: CASSQSLAGGPRNEQFF; DNA: TGTGCCAGCAGCCAGTCACTAGCGGGGGGGCCGAGGAATGAGCAGTTCTTC
size: few; V: TRBV4-1; J: TRBJ2-7; D: TRBD1; CDR3: CASSQPDRGIYEQYF; DNA: TGCGCCAGCAGCCAACCCGACAGGGGGATCTACGAGCAGTACTTC
size: -; V: TRBV6-6; J: TRBJ2-4; D: -; CDR3: CASSSMTRGVAKNIQYF; DNA: TGTGCCAGCAGTTCGATGACTAGGGGGGTAGCCAAAAACATTCAGTACTTC
size: -; V: TRBV7-8; J: TRBJ2-1; D: TRBD2; CDR3: CASILRGLAGSYNEQFF; DNA: TGTGCCAGCATCCTACGGGGACTAGCGGGATCCTACAATGAGCAGTTCTTC
size: -; V: TRBV7-6; J: TRBJ2-1; D: TRBD2; CDR3: CASSRSGVYNEQFF; DNA: TGTGCCAGCAGCCGTAGCGGGGTTTACAATGAGCAGTTCTTC
size: -; V: TRBV20-1; J: TRBJ1-1; D: -; CDR3: CSAQGQLNTEAFF; DNA: TGCAGTGCCCAGGGGCAGTTGAACACTGAAGCTTTCTTT
size: few; V: TRBV10-1; J: TRBJ1-1; D: -; CDR3: CASSESGKGYDLSTEAFF; DNA: TGCGCCAGCAGTGAGTCCGGTAAAGGTTACGATCTGAGCACTGAAGCTTTCTTT
size: many; V: TRBV5-1; J: TRBJ1-1; D: -; CDR3: CASSLLLGKETEAFF; DNA: TGCGCCAGCAGTTTACTATTGGGAAAAGAGACTGAAGCTTTCTTT
size: -; V: TRBV6-2/TRBV6-3; J: TRBJ2-7; D: -; CDR3: CASSHRTGYEQYF; DNA: TGTGCCAGCAGCCACCGTACGGGCTACGAGCAGTACTTC
size: -; V: TRBV11-3; J: TRBJ2-2; D: TRBD2; CDR3: CASSLEFGEGGTGELFF; DNA: TGTGCCAGCAGCTTAGAATTCGGGGAGGGCGGCACCGGGGAGCTGTTTTTT
size: few; V: TRBV6-5; J: TRBJ2-2; D: TRBD1; CDR3: CASSYRQGNTGELFF; DNA: TGTGCCAGCAGTTATCGACAGGGAAACACCGGGGAGCTGTTTTTT
size: many; V: TRBV5-1; J: TRBJ2-3; D: TRBD1; CDR3: CASSLAGDSDTPDTQYF; DNA: TGCGCCAGCAGCTTGGCCGGGGACAGTGACACACCAGATACGCAGTATTTT
size: few; V: TRBV30; J: TRBJ2-5; D: -; CDR3: CAWSVPAGQETQYF; DNA: TGTGCCTGGAGTGTACCCGCAGGCCAAGAGACCCAGTACTTC
size: many; V: TRBV14; J: TRBJ2-5; D: -; CDR3: CASSGSAKTQYF; DNA: TGTGCCAGCAGTGGTAGTGCAAAGACCCAGTACTTC
size: -; V: TRBV20-1; J: TRBJ1-5; D: -; CDR3: CSALSQGINQPQHF; DNA: TGCAGTGCTCTATCCCAGGGGATCAATCAGCCCCAGCATTTT
size: few; V: TRBV15; J: TRBJ1-5; D: TRBD1; CDR3: CATSRVDRSNQPQHF; DNA: TGTGCCACCAGCAGAGTGGACAGGAGTAATCAGCCCCAGCATTTT
size: many; V: TRBV20-1; J: TRBJ1-5; D: TRBD1; CDR3: CSATTGNQPQHF; DNA: TGCAGTGCTACGACAGGGAATCAGCCCCAGCATTTT
size: few; V: TRBV7-2; J: TRBJ1-5; D: -; CDR3: CASSSQSSNQPQHF; DNA: TGTGCCAGCAGCTCGCAGAGTTCCAATCAGCCCCAGCATTTT
size: -; V: TRBV7-2; J: TRBJ2-1; D: TRBD2; CDR3: CASSLAAGGNEQFF; DNA: TGTGCCAGCAGCTTAGCAGCGGGGGGAAATGAGCAGTTCTTC
size: few; V: TRBV12-3/TRBV12-4; J: TRBJ2-2; D: TRBD1; CDR3: CASSRDRGPGELFF; DNA: TGTGCCAGCAGCCGGGACAGGGGGCCCGGGGAGCTGTTTTTT
size: many; V: TRBV5-4; J: TRBJ2-3; D: TRBD2; CDR3: CASSSGTTSQGHTQYF; DNA: TGTGCCAGCAGCTCCGGGACGACTAGCCAGGGACATACGCAGTATTTT
size: few; V: TRBV9; J: TRBJ1-1; D: TRBD1; CDR3: CASSPKRQGVNTEAFF; DNA: TGTGCCAGCAGCCCTAAGAGACAGGGGGTTAACACTGAAGCTTTCTTT
size: -; V: TRBV7-9; J: TRBJ2-7; D: -; CDR3: CASSSREDYEQYF; DNA: TGTGCCAGCAGCTCGCGGGAAGACTACGAGCAGTACTTC
size: many; V: TRBV7-9; J: TRBJ1-5; D: -; CDR3: CASSLGETHQPQHF; DNA: TGTGCCAGCAGCTTAGGGGAGACCCATCAGCCCCAGCATTTT